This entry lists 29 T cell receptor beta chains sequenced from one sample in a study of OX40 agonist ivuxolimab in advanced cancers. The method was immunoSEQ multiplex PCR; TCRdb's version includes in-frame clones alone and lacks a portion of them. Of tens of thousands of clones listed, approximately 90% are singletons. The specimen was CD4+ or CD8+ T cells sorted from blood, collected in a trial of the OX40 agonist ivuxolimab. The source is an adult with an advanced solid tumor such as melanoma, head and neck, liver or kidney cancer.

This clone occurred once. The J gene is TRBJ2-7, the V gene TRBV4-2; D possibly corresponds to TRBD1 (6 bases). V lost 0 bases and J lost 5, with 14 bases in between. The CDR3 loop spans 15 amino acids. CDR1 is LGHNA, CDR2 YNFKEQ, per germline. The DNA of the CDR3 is TGTGCCAGCAGCCAAGAGTCCAGGGGTCTCGACGAGCAGTACTTC. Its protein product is CASSQESRGLDEQYF.

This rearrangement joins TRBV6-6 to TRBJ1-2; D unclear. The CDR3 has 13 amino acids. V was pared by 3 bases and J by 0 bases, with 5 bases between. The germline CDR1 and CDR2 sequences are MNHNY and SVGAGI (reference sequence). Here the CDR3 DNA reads TGTGCCAGCAGTTATCCAGCTAACTATGGCTACACCTTC. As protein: CASSYPANYGYTF.

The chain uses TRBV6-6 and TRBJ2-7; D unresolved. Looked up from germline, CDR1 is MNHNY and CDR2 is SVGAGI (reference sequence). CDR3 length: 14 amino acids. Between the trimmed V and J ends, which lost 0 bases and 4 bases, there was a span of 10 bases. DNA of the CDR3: TGTGCCAGCAGTTACTCGTCCGGTTCTTACGAGCAGTACTTC. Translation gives CASSYSSGSYEQYF.

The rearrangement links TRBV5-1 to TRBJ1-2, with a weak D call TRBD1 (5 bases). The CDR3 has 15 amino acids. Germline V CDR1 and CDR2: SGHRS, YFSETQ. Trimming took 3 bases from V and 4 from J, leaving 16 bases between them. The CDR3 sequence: CASSWLIGTSYGYTF. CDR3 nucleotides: TGCGCCAGCAGCTGGCTAATCGGGACTTCCTATGGCTACACCTTC.

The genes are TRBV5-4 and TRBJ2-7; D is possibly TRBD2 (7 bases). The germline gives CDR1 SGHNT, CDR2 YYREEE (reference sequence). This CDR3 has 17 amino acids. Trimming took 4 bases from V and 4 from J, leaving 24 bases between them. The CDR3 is CASSPWGGGGLEYEQYF. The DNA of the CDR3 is TGTGCCAGCAGCCCCTGGGGTGGGGGGGGCCTGGAATACGAGCAGTACTTC.

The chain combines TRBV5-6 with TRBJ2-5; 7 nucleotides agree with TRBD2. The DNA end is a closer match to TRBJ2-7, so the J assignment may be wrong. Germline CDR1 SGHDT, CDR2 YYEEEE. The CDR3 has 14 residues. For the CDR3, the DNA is TGTGCCAGCAGCTTTAGCGGGCAGACCTACGAGCAGTACTTC. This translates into CASSFSGQTYEQYF.

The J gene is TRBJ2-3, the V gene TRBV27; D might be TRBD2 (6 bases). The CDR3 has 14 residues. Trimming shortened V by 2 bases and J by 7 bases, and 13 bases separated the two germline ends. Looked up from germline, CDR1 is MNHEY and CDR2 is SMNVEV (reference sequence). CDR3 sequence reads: CASSLDGAGNTQYF. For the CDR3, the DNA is TGTGCCAGCAGTTTAGACGGGGCGGGAAATACGCAGTATTTT.

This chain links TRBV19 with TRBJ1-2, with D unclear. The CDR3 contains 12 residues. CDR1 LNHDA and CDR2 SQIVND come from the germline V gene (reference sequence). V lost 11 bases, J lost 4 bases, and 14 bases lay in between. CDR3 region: CAGTTHGYGYTF. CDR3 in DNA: TGTGCCGGTACGACGCACGGCTATGGCTACACCTTC.

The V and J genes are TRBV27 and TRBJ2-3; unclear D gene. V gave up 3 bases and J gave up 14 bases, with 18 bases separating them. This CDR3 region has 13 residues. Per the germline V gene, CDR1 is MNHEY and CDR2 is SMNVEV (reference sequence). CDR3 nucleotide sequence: TGTGCCAGCAGTTTTCTCGGGTCTGCTTGGTGGTATTTT. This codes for CASSFLGSAWWYF.

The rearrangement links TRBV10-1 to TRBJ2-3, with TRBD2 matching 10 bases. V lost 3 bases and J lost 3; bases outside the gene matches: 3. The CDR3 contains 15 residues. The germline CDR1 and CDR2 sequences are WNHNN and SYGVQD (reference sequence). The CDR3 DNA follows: TGCGCCAGCAGTGAAGAACTAGCGGGGACAGATACGCAGTATTTT. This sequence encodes CASSEELAGTDTQYF.

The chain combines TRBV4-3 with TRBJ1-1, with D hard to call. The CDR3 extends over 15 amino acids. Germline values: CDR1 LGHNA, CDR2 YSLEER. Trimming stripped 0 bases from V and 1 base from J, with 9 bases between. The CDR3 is CASSQDGLPNTEAFF. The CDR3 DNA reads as TGCGCCAGCAGCCAAGATGGACTGCCGAACACTGAAGCTTTCTTT.

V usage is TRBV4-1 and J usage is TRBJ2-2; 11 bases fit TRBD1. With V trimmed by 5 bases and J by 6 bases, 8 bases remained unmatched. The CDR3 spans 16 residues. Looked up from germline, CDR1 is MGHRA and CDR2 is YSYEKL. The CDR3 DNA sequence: TGCGCCAGCAGCGAGCACGGGACAGGGGGTGCCGGGGAGCTGTTTTTT. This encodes CASSEHGTGGAGELFF.

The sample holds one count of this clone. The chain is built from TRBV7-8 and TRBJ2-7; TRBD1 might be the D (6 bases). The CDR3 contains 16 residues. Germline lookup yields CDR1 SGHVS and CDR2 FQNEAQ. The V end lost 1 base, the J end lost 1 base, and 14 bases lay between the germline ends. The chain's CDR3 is CASSLVSGEKSYEQYF. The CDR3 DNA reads TGTGCCAGCAGCTTAGTTTCAGGGGAGAAATCCTACGAGCAGTACTTC.

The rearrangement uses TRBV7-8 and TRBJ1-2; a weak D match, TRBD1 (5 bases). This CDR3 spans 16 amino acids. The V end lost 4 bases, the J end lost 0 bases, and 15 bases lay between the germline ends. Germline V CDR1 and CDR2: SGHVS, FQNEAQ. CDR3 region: CASSSISGPANYGYTF. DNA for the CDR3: TGTGCCAGCAGCTCTATCTCAGGGCCTGCTAACTATGGCTACACCTTC.

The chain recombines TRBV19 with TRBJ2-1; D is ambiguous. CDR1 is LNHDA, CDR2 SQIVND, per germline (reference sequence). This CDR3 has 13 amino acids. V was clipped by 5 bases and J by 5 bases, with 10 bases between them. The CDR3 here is CASSSTPNNEQFF. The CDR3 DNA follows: TGTGCCAGTAGTTCGACACCAAACAATGAGCAGTTCTTC.

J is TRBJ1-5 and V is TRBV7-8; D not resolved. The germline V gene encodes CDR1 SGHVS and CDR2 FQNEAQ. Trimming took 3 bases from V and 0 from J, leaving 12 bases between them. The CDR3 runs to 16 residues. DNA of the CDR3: TGTGCCAGCAGCTTTTTAGCAGCATATAGCAATCAGCCCCAGCATTTT. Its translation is CASSFLAAYSNQPQHF.

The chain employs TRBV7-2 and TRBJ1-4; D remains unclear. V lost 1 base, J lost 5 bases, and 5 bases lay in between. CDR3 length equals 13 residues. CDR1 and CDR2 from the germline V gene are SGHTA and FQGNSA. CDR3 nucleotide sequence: TGTGCCAGCAGCTTAGTGGGAAATGAAAAACTGTTTTTT. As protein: CASSLVGNEKLFF.

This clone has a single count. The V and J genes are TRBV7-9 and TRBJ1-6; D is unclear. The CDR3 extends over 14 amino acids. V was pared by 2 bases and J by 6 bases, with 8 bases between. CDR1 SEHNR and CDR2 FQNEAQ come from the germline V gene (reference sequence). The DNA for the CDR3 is TGTGCCAGCAGCTTACCAGATCCTAATTCACCCCTCCACTTT. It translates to CASSLPDPNSPLHF.

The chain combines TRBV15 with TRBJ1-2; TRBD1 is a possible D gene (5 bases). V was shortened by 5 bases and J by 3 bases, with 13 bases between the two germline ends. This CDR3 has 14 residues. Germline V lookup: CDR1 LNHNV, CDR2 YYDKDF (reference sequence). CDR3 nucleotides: TGTGCCACCAGCTCCACAGGAGAAGACTATGGCTACACCTTC. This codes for CATSSTGEDYGYTF.

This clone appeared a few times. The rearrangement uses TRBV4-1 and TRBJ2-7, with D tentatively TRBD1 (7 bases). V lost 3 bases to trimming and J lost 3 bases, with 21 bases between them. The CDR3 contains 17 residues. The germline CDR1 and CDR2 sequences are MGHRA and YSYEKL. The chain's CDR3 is CASSQEGPGQFFYEQYF. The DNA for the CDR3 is TGCGCCAGCAGCCAGGAGGGACCGGGACAGTTCTTCTACGAGCAGTACTTC.

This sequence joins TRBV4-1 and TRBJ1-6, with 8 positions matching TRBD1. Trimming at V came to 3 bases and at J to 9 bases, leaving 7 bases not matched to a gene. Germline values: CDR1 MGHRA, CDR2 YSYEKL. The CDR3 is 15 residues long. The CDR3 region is CASSHEDRVSSPLHF. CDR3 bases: TGCGCCAGCAGCCACGAGGACAGGGTGAGTTCACCCCTCCACTTT.

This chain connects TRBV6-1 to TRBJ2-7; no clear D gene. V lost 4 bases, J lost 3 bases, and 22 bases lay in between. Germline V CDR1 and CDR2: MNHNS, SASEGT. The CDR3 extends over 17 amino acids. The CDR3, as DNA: TGTGCCAGCAGTGGAGGTTGGGGTGAATCGGTCTACTACGAGCAGTACTTC. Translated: CASSGGWGESVYYEQYF.

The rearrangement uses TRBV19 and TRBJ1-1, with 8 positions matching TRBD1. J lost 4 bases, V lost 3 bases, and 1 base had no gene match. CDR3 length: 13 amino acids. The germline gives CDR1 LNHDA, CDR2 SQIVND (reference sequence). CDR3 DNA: TGTGCCAGTAGTATTACAGGGGGCACTGAAGCTTTCTTT. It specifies CASSITGGTEAFF.

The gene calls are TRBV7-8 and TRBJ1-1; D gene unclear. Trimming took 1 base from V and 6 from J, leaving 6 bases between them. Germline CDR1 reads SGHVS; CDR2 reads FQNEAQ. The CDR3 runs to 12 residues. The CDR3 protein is CASSLGQPEAFF. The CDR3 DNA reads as TGTGCCAGCAGCTTAGGGCAGCCTGAAGCTTTCTTT.

CDR3 in amino acids: CASSSQWDVTEAFF. CDR3 nucleotide sequence: TGTGCCAGCAGCTCACAATGGGACGTCACTGAAGCTTTCTTT. The gene calls are TRBV2 and TRBJ1-1; tentatively, D is TRBD1 (5 bases). The CDR3 runs to 14 residues. V was pared by 6 bases and J by 4 bases, with 15 bases between. The germline CDR1 and CDR2 sequences are SNHLY and FYNNEI. Full variable domain (missing parts from reference TRBV2 and TRBJ1-1): EPEVTQTPSHQVTQMGQEVILRCVPISNHLYFYWYRQILGQKVEFLVSFYNNEISEKSEIFDDQFSVERPDGSNFTLKIRSTKLEDSAMYFCASSSQWDVTEAFFGQGTRLTVV.

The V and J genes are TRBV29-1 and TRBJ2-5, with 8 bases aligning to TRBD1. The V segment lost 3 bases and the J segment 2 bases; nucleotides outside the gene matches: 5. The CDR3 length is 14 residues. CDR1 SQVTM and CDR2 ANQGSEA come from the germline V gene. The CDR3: CSVEQGARQETQYF. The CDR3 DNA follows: TGCAGCGTTGAGCAGGGGGCGCGTCAAGAGACCCAGTACTTC.

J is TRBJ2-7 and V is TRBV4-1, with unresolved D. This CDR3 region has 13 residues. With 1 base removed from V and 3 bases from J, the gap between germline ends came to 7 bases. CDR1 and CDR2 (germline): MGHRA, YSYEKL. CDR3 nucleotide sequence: TGCGCCAGCAGCCAAGGAAGGGACTACGAGCAGTACTTC. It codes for CASSQGRDYEQYF.

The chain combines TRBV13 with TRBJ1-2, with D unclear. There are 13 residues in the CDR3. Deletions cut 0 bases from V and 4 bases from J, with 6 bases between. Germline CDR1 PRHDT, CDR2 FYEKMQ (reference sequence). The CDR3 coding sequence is TGTGCCAGCAGCTTAGGACGCTCCTATGGCTACACCTTC. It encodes CASSLGRSYGYTF.

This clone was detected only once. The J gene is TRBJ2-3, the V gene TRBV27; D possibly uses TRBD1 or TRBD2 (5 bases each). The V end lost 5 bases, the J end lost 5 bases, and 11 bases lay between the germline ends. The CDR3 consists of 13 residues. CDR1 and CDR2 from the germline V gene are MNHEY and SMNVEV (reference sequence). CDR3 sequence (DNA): TGTGCCAGCAGTATCGGGACGCGAGATACGCAGTATTTT. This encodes CASSIGTRDTQYF.